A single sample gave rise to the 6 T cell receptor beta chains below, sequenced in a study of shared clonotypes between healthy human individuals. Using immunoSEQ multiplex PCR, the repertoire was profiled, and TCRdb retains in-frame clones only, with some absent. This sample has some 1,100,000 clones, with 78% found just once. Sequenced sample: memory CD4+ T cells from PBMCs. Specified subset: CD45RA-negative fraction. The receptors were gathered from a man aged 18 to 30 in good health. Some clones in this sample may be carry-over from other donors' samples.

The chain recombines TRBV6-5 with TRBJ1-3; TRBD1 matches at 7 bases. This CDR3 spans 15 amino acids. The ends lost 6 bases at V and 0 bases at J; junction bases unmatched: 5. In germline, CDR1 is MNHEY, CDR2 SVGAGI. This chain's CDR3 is CASSQGGLSGNTIYF. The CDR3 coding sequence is TGTGCCAGCAGCCAAGGGGGCCTCTCTGGAAACACCATATATTTT.

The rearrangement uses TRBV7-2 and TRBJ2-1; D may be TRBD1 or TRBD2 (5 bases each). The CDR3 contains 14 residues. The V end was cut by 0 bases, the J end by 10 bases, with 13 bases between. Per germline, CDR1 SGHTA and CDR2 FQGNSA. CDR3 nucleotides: TGTGCCAGCAGCTTAGCAATAGCAGGGAGAGAGCAGTTCTTC. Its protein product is CASSLAIAGREQFF.

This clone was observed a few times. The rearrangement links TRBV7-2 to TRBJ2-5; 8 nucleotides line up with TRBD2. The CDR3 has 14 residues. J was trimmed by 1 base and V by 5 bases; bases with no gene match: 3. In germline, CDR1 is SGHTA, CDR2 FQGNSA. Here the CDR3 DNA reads TGTGCCAGCAGCGCCGGGAGGGCCCAAGAGACCCAGTACTTC. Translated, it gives CASSAGRAQETQYF.

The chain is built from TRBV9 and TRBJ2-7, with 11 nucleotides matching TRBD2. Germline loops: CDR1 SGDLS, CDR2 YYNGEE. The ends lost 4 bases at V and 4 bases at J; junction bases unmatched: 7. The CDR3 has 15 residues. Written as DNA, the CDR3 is TGTGCCAGCAGCAGAATAGCGGGAGGGCTATACGAGCAGTACTTC. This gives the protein CASSRIAGGLYEQYF.

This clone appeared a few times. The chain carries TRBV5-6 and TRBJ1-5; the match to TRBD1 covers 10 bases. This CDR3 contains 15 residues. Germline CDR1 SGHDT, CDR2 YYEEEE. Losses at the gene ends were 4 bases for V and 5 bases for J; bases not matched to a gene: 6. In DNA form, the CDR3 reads TGTGCCAGCAGCCGCCGGGACAGGGGACATCAGCCCCAGCATTTT. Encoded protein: CASSRRDRGHQPQHF.

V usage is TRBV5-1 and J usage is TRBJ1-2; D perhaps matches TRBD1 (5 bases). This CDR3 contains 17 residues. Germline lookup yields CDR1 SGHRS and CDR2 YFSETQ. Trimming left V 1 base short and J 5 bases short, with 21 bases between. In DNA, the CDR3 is TGCGCCAGCAGCTTGCTAAGGGGTATCGAGTCTGGATATGGCTACACCTTC. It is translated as CASSLLRGIESGYGYTF.